Listed below are T cell receptor beta chains from one sample, sequenced in a study of T cell changes during pregnancy in multiple sclerosis. Sequenced by immunoSEQ multiplex PCR; TCRdb stores in-frame clones only, minus some. The data contain approximately 92,000 clones, more than 90% of them singletons. The material was peripheral blood, obtained in the first trimester of pregnancy. Source of these receptors: a female donor with multiple sclerosis, enrolled in a pregnancy study. CDR3s include the opening cysteine and the closing phenylalanine or tryptophan. Fields, in order: clone size, J gene, D gene, V gene, CDR3 DNA, CDR3 protein. A D gene is named only where the DNA matches it firmly. Some rows mark clone size as missing; the rest say once, few, many or name a class of expanded clone.

clone size: NA
J gene: TRBJ2-3
D gene: NA
V gene: TRBV10-3
CDR3 DNA: TGTGCCATCAGTGAGACTGCTAGCCCCCTTTCGACAGATACGCAGTATTTT
CDR3 protein: CAISETASPLSTDTQYF

clone size: NA
J gene: TRBJ2-1
D gene: TRBD1
V gene: TRBV9
CDR3 DNA: TGTGCCAGCAGCGTAGAGGGGGCGCAGATAGCTGAGCAGTTCTTC
CDR3 protein: CASSVEGAQIAEQFF

clone size: NA
J gene: TRBJ2-7
D gene: NA
V gene: TRBV18
CDR3 DNA: TGTGCCAGCTCATTTCGACAGAATGCCGCCTACGAGCAGTACTTC
CDR3 protein: CASSFRQNAAYEQYF

clone size: NA
J gene: TRBJ1-2
D gene: TRBD1
V gene: TRBV10-2
CDR3 DNA: TGCGCCAGCAGTGAGTCTAGGACAGGCCTAAACTATGGCTACACCTTC
CDR3 protein: CASSESRTGLNYGYTF

clone size: once
J gene: TRBJ1-2
D gene: NA
V gene: TRBV28
CDR3 DNA: TGTGCCAGCCTACTTACAGGGACCTATGGCTACACCTTC
CDR3 protein: CASLLTGTYGYTF

clone size: once
J gene: TRBJ2-7
D gene: NA
V gene: TRBV27
CDR3 DNA: TGTGCCAGCAGTTTTGGGCAGGTCTACGAGCAGTACTTC
CDR3 protein: CASSFGQVYEQYF

clone size: NA
J gene: TRBJ1-1
D gene: TRBD1
V gene: TRBV18
CDR3 DNA: TGTGCCAGCTCACCACCGGACAGGAAATACACTGAAGCTTTCTTT
CDR3 protein: CASSPPDRKYTEAFF

clone size: NA
J gene: TRBJ2-1
D gene: NA
V gene: TRBV19
CDR3 DNA: TGTGCCAGTACCAGACAGGTCGCCAACAATGAGCAGTTCTTC
CDR3 protein: CASTRQVANNEQFF

clone size: NA
J gene: TRBJ2-1
D gene: NA
V gene: TRBV7-2
CDR3 DNA: TGTGCCAGCAGGGAGGGCGGGGTCCCAAAGCAGTTCTTC
CDR3 protein: CASREGGVPKQFF

clone size: once
J gene: TRBJ2-7
D gene: TRBD2
V gene: TRBV7-7
CDR3 DNA: TGTGCCAGCAGCTTACCGGGACTAGCGAGATCCTACGAGCAGTACTTC
CDR3 protein: CASSLPGLARSYEQYF

clone size: NA
J gene: TRBJ2-1
D gene: TRBD2
V gene: TRBV5-4
CDR3 DNA: TGTGCCAGCAGCTTGTGGTCGGGACTACTTACCTACAATGAGCAGTTCTTC
CDR3 protein: CASSLWSGLLTYNEQFF

clone size: NA
J gene: TRBJ1-1
D gene: NA
V gene: TRBV7-2
CDR3 DNA: TGTGCCAGCAGCTTAGTGGCCAGGGGCACTGAAGCTTTCTTT
CDR3 protein: CASSLVARGTEAFF

clone size: NA
J gene: TRBJ2-3
D gene: TRBD2
V gene: TRBV9
CDR3 DNA: TGTGCCAGCAGCTTGGGACTAGCGGGAGTTTCAGATACGCAGTATTTT
CDR3 protein: CASSLGLAGVSDTQYF

clone size: once
J gene: TRBJ2-5
D gene: NA
V gene: TRBV30
CDR3 DNA: TGTGCCTGGAGTGTAATCCCCCCCAGGGCCCCAGAGACCCAGTACTTC
CDR3 protein: CAWSVIPPRAPETQYF

clone size: NA
J gene: TRBJ2-7
D gene: TRBD2
V gene: TRBV5-1
CDR3 DNA: TGCGCCAGCAGCCCCGGACAGCGGGAGGCATACGAGCAGTACTTC
CDR3 protein: CASSPGQREAYEQYF

clone size: NA
J gene: TRBJ2-3
D gene: NA
V gene: TRBV7-9
CDR3 DNA: TGTGCCAGCAGCTTAGGGCAGGGGACCACAGATACGCAGTATTTT
CDR3 protein: CASSLGQGTTDTQYF

clone size: NA
J gene: TRBJ1-1
D gene: NA
V gene: TRBV6-6
CDR3 DNA: TGTGCCAGCTCTTTAGGGGGGAACACTGAAGCTTTCTTT
CDR3 protein: CASSLGGNTEAFF

clone size: NA
J gene: TRBJ2-7
D gene: TRBD2
V gene: TRBV6-1
CDR3 DNA: TGTGCCAGCAGTGAAGCGCGGCTAGCGGGAGTCTACGAGCAGTACTTC
CDR3 protein: CASSEARLAGVYEQYF

clone size: NA
J gene: TRBJ2-5
D gene: NA
V gene: TRBV5-6
CDR3 DNA: TGTGCCAGCAGCTTGGGCGGAGGGTCGGAGACCCAGTACTTC
CDR3 protein: CASSLGGGSETQYF

clone size: NA
J gene: TRBJ1-2
D gene: NA
V gene: TRBV7-2
CDR3 DNA: TGTGCCAGCAGCTTAGATGTCGTGGTTTACAGTTATCGGGACTACACCTTC
CDR3 protein: CASSLDVVVYSYRDYTF

clone size: NA
J gene: TRBJ2-3
D gene: TRBD2
V gene: TRBV5-1
CDR3 DNA: TGCGCCAGCAGCTTGGGGACTAGCGGGGGCACAGATACGCAGTATTTT
CDR3 protein: CASSLGTSGGTDTQYF

clone size: once
J gene: TRBJ1-1
D gene: NA
V gene: TRBV10-3
CDR3 DNA: TGTGCCATCATTCCGGACGCGGAGGGGACTGAAGCTTTCTTT
CDR3 protein: CAIIPDAEGTEAFF

clone size: NA
J gene: TRBJ2-7
D gene: TRBD2
V gene: TRBV18
CDR3 DNA: TGTGCCAGCTCACCTAAGACTAGCGGGATTATGGAGCAGTACTTC
CDR3 protein: CASSPKTSGIMEQYF

clone size: NA
J gene: TRBJ2-4
D gene: TRBD1
V gene: TRBV7-2
CDR3 DNA: TGTGCCAGCAGCCCCCGACAGGGTTCGATTAATTCCCTCCAAAACATTCAGTACTTC
CDR3 protein: CASSPRQGSINSLQNIQYF

clone size: NA
J gene: TRBJ2-7
D gene: NA
V gene: TRBV14
CDR3 DNA: TGTGCCAGCAGGGGAGTTTTGGGTGAGCAGTACTTC
CDR3 protein: CASRGVLGEQYF

clone size: NA
J gene: TRBJ2-1
D gene: TRBD2
V gene: TRBV19
CDR3 DNA: TGTGCCAGTAGCAGTAGCGGGAGCTACAATGAGCAGTTCTTC
CDR3 protein: CASSSSGSYNEQFF

clone size: NA
J gene: TRBJ2-7
D gene: NA
V gene: TRBV29-1
CDR3 DNA: TGCAGCGTTACCACAGGGAAGCGGATGCACGAGCAGTACTTC
CDR3 protein: CSVTTGKRMHEQYF

clone size: NA
J gene: TRBJ2-7
D gene: TRBD2
V gene: TRBV5-5
CDR3 DNA: TGTGCCAGCAGCTTGACTAGCGGGAGGGTAACCTCCTACGAGCAGTACTTC
CDR3 protein: CASSLTSGRVTSYEQYF

clone size: NA
J gene: TRBJ2-3
D gene: NA
V gene: TRBV6-1
CDR3 DNA: TGTGCCAGCGTTAATGCAGATACGCAGTATTTT
CDR3 protein: CASVNADTQYF

clone size: NA
J gene: TRBJ2-4
D gene: TRBD2
V gene: TRBV5-1
CDR3 DNA: TGCGCCAGCAGCAGGGAGCGGGGGGGCAGGGGCAAAAACATTCAGTACTTC
CDR3 protein: CASSRERGGRGKNIQYF

clone size: NA
J gene: TRBJ1-5
D gene: NA
V gene: TRBV30
CDR3 DNA: TGTGCCTGGGCGCTAGGCGGGAATCAGCCCCAGCATTTT
CDR3 protein: CAWALGGNQPQHF

clone size: NA
J gene: TRBJ2-2
D gene: NA
V gene: TRBV5-1
CDR3 DNA: TGCGCCAGCAGGACAACGAACACCGGGGAGCTGTTTTTT
CDR3 protein: CASRTTNTGELFF

clone size: once
J gene: TRBJ2-1
D gene: NA
V gene: TRBV6-1
CDR3 DNA: TGTGCCAGCAGTGATGAGGGCCGGCGACACAATGAGCAGTTCTTC
CDR3 protein: CASSDEGRRHNEQFF

clone size: NA
J gene: TRBJ2-2
D gene: NA
V gene: TRBV7-2
CDR3 DNA: TGTGCCAGCAGCTTGTTCGACAGGGAGCTGTTTTTT
CDR3 protein: CASSLFDRELFF

clone size: NA
J gene: TRBJ2-7
D gene: TRBD2
V gene: TRBV10-3
CDR3 DNA: TGTGCCATCAGTGAGTCAAAGACTAGCGGATTCTACGAGCAGTACTTC
CDR3 protein: CAISESKTSGFYEQYF

clone size: NA
J gene: TRBJ2-7
D gene: NA
V gene: TRBV5-1
CDR3 DNA: TGCGCCAGCAGCTTGGTTTCAGGGTCCTCCGAGCAGTACTTC
CDR3 protein: CASSLVSGSSEQYF

clone size: NA
J gene: TRBJ2-1
D gene: NA
V gene: TRBV27
CDR3 DNA: TGTGCCAGCAGTTTTCTTGGTACCTTAGTCTTC
CDR3 protein: CASSFLGTLVF

clone size: NA
J gene: TRBJ2-7
D gene: TRBD2
V gene: TRBV23-1
CDR3 DNA: TGCGCCAGCAGTCAACCGGGACTAGCGGCCGACTCCTACGAGCAGTACTTC
CDR3 protein: CASSQPGLAADSYEQYF

clone size: NA
J gene: TRBJ2-1
D gene: NA
V gene: TRBV6-5
CDR3 DNA: TGTGCCACCGGGGGGCCAAACGGGGGTAGGGTCTTC
CDR3 protein: CATGGPNGGRVF

clone size: NA
J gene: TRBJ1-2
D gene: NA
V gene: TRBV29-1
CDR3 DNA: TGCAGCGTTGATTCTCCCTATGGCTACACCTTC
CDR3 protein: CSVDSPYGYTF

clone size: NA
J gene: TRBJ2-7
D gene: TRBD2
V gene: TRBV12-5
CDR3 DNA: TGTGCTAGCCCGGGAGGCTCGTTATCCTACGAGCAGTACTTC
CDR3 protein: CASPGGSLSYEQYF

clone size: NA
J gene: TRBJ2-3
D gene: NA
V gene: TRBV4-1
CDR3 DNA: TGCGCCAGCAGCCAAGGCGCTTCGGAGCGCACAGATACGCAGTATTTT
CDR3 protein: CASSQGASERTDTQYF

clone size: few
J gene: TRBJ2-7
D gene: TRBD1
V gene: TRBV5-1
CDR3 DNA: TGCGCCAGCAGCTTGGAGGACAGGGGCCGCAACGAGCAGTACTTC
CDR3 protein: CASSLEDRGRNEQYF

clone size: NA
J gene: TRBJ2-1
D gene: TRBD2
V gene: TRBV6-1
CDR3 DNA: TGTGCCAGCAGTGAGCTAGCGGGAACCCACAATGAGCAGTTCTTC
CDR3 protein: CASSELAGTHNEQFF

clone size: NA
J gene: TRBJ1-4
D gene: TRBD1
V gene: TRBV2
CDR3 DNA: TGTGCCAGCAGCGCCGGACAGGTTGAAAAACTGTTTTTT
CDR3 protein: CASSAGQVEKLFF

clone size: NA
J gene: TRBJ2-3
D gene: NA
V gene: TRBV5-1
CDR3 DNA: TGCGCCAGCAGCTTGGTTCCGGGAGACGATACGCAGTATTTT
CDR3 protein: CASSLVPGDDTQYF

clone size: NA
J gene: TRBJ2-3
D gene: NA
V gene: TRBV2
CDR3 DNA: TGTGCCAGCAGTGAAGCGCGGCGGACAGATACGCAGTATTTT
CDR3 protein: CASSEARRTDTQYF

clone size: NA
J gene: TRBJ1-4
D gene: TRBD1
V gene: TRBV30
CDR3 DNA: TGTGCCTGGAGGCTACAGGGGTTTAATGAAAAACTGTTTTTT
CDR3 protein: CAWRLQGFNEKLFF

clone size: NA
J gene: TRBJ2-5
D gene: NA
V gene: TRBV7-9
CDR3 DNA: TGTGCCAGCAGCTTACGATCGGGGAAAGAGACCCAGTACTTC
CDR3 protein: CASSLRSGKETQYF

clone size: NA
J gene: TRBJ2-7
D gene: TRBD2
V gene: TRBV5-1
CDR3 DNA: TGCGCCAGCAGCTGGGGACTAGTGGCCTCCTACGAGCAGTACTTC
CDR3 protein: CASSWGLVASYEQYF

clone size: once
J gene: TRBJ2-1
D gene: NA
V gene: TRBV6-1
CDR3 DNA: TGTGCCAGCACTGAAGGGTACAGGGAAAATGAGCAGTTCTTC
CDR3 protein: CASTEGYRENEQFF

clone size: NA
J gene: TRBJ2-7
D gene: TRBD2
V gene: TRBV5-1
CDR3 DNA: TGCGCCAGCAGCCCCCGGACTAGCGGGAGGGAGGGGGTTCGCGAGCAGTACTTC
CDR3 protein: CASSPRTSGREGVREQYF

clone size: NA
J gene: TRBJ2-1
D gene: TRBD2
V gene: TRBV11-2
CDR3 DNA: TGTGCCAGCAGCTTAGAGTCGGGGGGGAACAATGAGCAGTTCTTC
CDR3 protein: CASSLESGGNNEQFF

clone size: NA
J gene: TRBJ1-4
D gene: NA
V gene: TRBV5-1
CDR3 DNA: TGCGCCAGCAGCTCGGGGGGGGCTGAAAAACTGTTTTTT
CDR3 protein: CASSSGGAEKLFF

clone size: NA
J gene: TRBJ2-2
D gene: TRBD2
V gene: TRBV27
CDR3 DNA: TGTGCCAGCAGTTTGGGACTAGCGGCTTCCACCGGGGAGCTGTTTTTT
CDR3 protein: CASSLGLAASTGELFF

clone size: NA
J gene: TRBJ2-1
D gene: NA
V gene: TRBV7-2
CDR3 DNA: TGTGCCAGCAGCTTAAGACACCCGGGAGTAGCTGGCAATGAGCAGTTCTTC
CDR3 protein: CASSLRHPGVAGNEQFF

clone size: NA
J gene: TRBJ1-2
D gene: TRBD1
V gene: TRBV9
CDR3 DNA: TGTGCCAGCAGCTTTCGGACAGGGGAGTTTGAAGGCTACACCTTC
CDR3 protein: CASSFRTGEFEGYTF

clone size: NA
J gene: TRBJ1-1
D gene: NA
V gene: TRBV19
CDR3 DNA: TGTGCCAGTAGTCCAGGACAGACTGAAGCTTTCTTT
CDR3 protein: CASSPGQTEAFF

clone size: NA
J gene: TRBJ2-1
D gene: NA
V gene: TRBV30
CDR3 DNA: TGTGCCTGGAGTGGGCAGGGCTGGGGGGATGAGCAGTTCTTC
CDR3 protein: CAWSGQGWGDEQFF